This record concerns one TCR beta chain sequence. What it recognizes is unknown. This entry comes from a study of radiation and T cells in renal cell carcinoma. Across the whole study: Nephrectomy followed 15 Gy stereotactic body radiation by 4 weeks.

TCRdb's copy holds only in-frame clones and misses some; the assay was immunoSEQ multiplex PCR. The sample lists 25,000 to 30,000 clones; roughly 80% were seen once. CDR3 length equals 16 residues. Trimming pared 4 bases from V and 6 bases from J, leaving 16 bases between. Germline lookup yields CDR1 MGHRA and CDR2 YSYEKL. Specified time point: blood 2 weeks post-SBRT. Treatment given: 15 Gy SBRT to primary tumor, nephrectomy 4 weeks later. Study results and caveats: In blood, top tumor clones expanded by 2 weeks, shrinking by 4.

The specimen comprised blood, sampled from a patient whose treatment included radiotherapy and nephrectomy. The chain has TRBV4-1 and TRBJ2-6; maybe TRBD1 (5 bases). This clonotype originated in a man aged 55-75 years with renal cell carcinoma. CDR3 bases: TGCGCCAGCAGCCCCGACAGAGCCATAATGGCCAACGTCCTGACTTTC. It translates to CASSPDRAIMANVLTF.